This is a list of T cell receptor beta chains from one sample in a study of shared clonotypes between healthy human individuals. Produced via immunoSEQ multiplex PCR; TCRdb's table is partial and in-frame only. The sample holds 450,000 to 500,000 clones, roughly four fifths seen once. Source material: PBMCs. Source of these receptors: a woman aged 40 to 55 in good health. Some clones in this sample may be carry-over from other donors' samples. Each CDR3 is given with its conserved first and last residue. Each record gives: CDR3 DNA, CDR3 protein, clone size, V gene, D gene, J gene. The D gene is left open where the match is weak. Expanded clones get a size class; other rows say once, few or many, or leave the size out.

CDR3 DNA: TGTGCCAGCAGTGAAGCAGGGGGGCTGGGCGGCTACACCTTC
CDR3 protein: CASSEAGGLGGYTF
clone size: few
V gene: TRBV6-1
D gene: -
J gene: TRBJ1-2

CDR3 DNA: TGCGCCAGCAGCGCGGGACTAGCTCTCCTTGATACGCAGTATTTT
CDR3 protein: CASSAGLALLDTQYF
clone size: -
V gene: TRBV5-1
D gene: TRBD2
J gene: TRBJ2-3

CDR3 DNA: TGTGCCAGCAGTTCGGGTAGCGGGAGGGGTGAGCAGTACTTC
CDR3 protein: CASSSGSGRGEQYF
clone size: -
V gene: TRBV27
D gene: TRBD2
J gene: TRBJ2-7

CDR3 DNA: TGCGCCAGCAGGCGCCTCGGAAACAGGGACCACGAGCAGTACTTC
CDR3 protein: CASRRLGNRDHEQYF
clone size: once
V gene: TRBV5-1
D gene: -
J gene: TRBJ2-7

CDR3 DNA: TGTGCCAGCAGCTGGGGGACTGCAGATACGCAGTATTTT
CDR3 protein: CASSWGTADTQYF
clone size: few
V gene: TRBV13
D gene: -
J gene: TRBJ2-3

CDR3 DNA: TGTGCCAGCAGTTTATCGGACAGATATCACTATGGCTACACCTTC
CDR3 protein: CASSLSDRYHYGYTF
clone size: -
V gene: TRBV28
D gene: -
J gene: TRBJ1-2

CDR3 DNA: TGTGCCAGCTCCCCCCAGATGAACACTGAAGCTTTCTTT
CDR3 protein: CASSPQMNTEAFF
clone size: -
V gene: TRBV6-1
D gene: -
J gene: TRBJ1-1

CDR3 DNA: TGTGCCAGCAGCTTAGTGCCGGGCCCCGAGACCCAGTACTTC
CDR3 protein: CASSLVPGPETQYF
clone size: -
V gene: TRBV11-2
D gene: -
J gene: TRBJ2-5

CDR3 DNA: TGTGCCAGCCGGGGTGGGAACTCCTACAATGAGCAGTTCTTC
CDR3 protein: CASRGGNSYNEQFF
clone size: -
V gene: TRBV7-9
D gene: -
J gene: TRBJ2-1

CDR3 DNA: TGCGCCAGCACTCTCGGTGTAAGGCAGTACTTC
CDR3 protein: CASTLGVRQYF
clone size: few
V gene: TRBV6-5
D gene: -
J gene: TRBJ2-5

CDR3 DNA: TGTGCCAGCAACGGGGGCTCGGTTTTCGGGCAGTTCTTC
CDR3 protein: CASNGGSVFGQFF
clone size: -
V gene: TRBV2
D gene: -
J gene: TRBJ2-1

CDR3 DNA: TGTGCCAGCAGTTTACGACAGGGGGCGCCGGTGACCATTCAGTACTTC
CDR3 protein: CASSLRQGAPVTIQYF
clone size: few
V gene: TRBV28
D gene: TRBD1
J gene: TRBJ2-4

CDR3 DNA: TGCGCCAGCAGCCAAAAACAGCACACTGAAGCTTTCTTT
CDR3 protein: CASSQKQHTEAFF
clone size: once
V gene: TRBV4-3
D gene: -
J gene: TRBJ1-1

CDR3 DNA: TGTGCCAGTTCCCGGGACATCTCCTACGAGCAGTACTTC
CDR3 protein: CASSRDISYEQYF
clone size: few
V gene: TRBV19
D gene: -
J gene: TRBJ2-7

CDR3 DNA: TGTGCCAGCAGCTTAGGATACAAAAGGGATGGCTACACCTTC
CDR3 protein: CASSLGYKRDGYTF
clone size: few
V gene: TRBV7-2
D gene: -
J gene: TRBJ1-2

CDR3 DNA: TGTGCCAGTAGTGGTCCCCCTTTCGGGGAAGTCATTCAGTACTTC
CDR3 protein: CASSGPPFGEVIQYF
clone size: -
V gene: TRBV19
D gene: -
J gene: TRBJ2-4

CDR3 DNA: TGTGCCAGCAGCTTAGGAGGTAACCCGGTCTACGAGCAGTACTTC
CDR3 protein: CASSLGGNPVYEQYF
clone size: -
V gene: TRBV13
D gene: -
J gene: TRBJ2-7

CDR3 DNA: TGTGCCAGCAGCGTAGGCCAGGGGGCTGTCTATGGCTACACCTTC
CDR3 protein: CASSVGQGAVYGYTF
clone size: few
V gene: TRBV9
D gene: TRBD1
J gene: TRBJ1-2

CDR3 DNA: TGTGCCAGCAGCTCCTATCGGGGTCTCACCAATGAGCAGTTCTTC
CDR3 protein: CASSSYRGLTNEQFF
clone size: -
V gene: TRBV7-9
D gene: -
J gene: TRBJ2-1

CDR3 DNA: TGTGCCATCACCTCCGACAGACAAGAGACCCAGTACTTC
CDR3 protein: CAITSDRQETQYF
clone size: -
V gene: TRBV10-3
D gene: -
J gene: TRBJ2-5

CDR3 DNA: TGTGCCAGCAGCTCAGTCCCCCTTGAGAATGAGCAGTTCTTC
CDR3 protein: CASSSVPLENEQFF
clone size: -
V gene: TRBV7-9
D gene: -
J gene: TRBJ2-1

CDR3 DNA: TGTGCCAGCAGTTCCTCCCGGGGCACGTACTTTTCTAGCAATCAGCCCCAGCATTTT
CDR3 protein: CASSSSRGTYFSSNQPQHF
clone size: -
V gene: TRBV27
D gene: -
J gene: TRBJ1-5

CDR3 DNA: TGTGCCAGCAGCGCTACACCGACTAGCGGCTCCTACGAGCAGTACTTC
CDR3 protein: CASSATPTSGSYEQYF
clone size: -
V gene: TRBV9
D gene: TRBD2
J gene: TRBJ2-7

CDR3 DNA: TGTGCCAGCAGCCCGATTCCACAGGGCAATGGCTACACCTTC
CDR3 protein: CASSPIPQGNGYTF
clone size: -
V gene: TRBV4-2
D gene: -
J gene: TRBJ1-2

CDR3 DNA: TGTGCCTGGAGTGTACAGGCAGATGAAAAACTGTTTTTT
CDR3 protein: CAWSVQADEKLFF
clone size: -
V gene: TRBV30
D gene: -
J gene: TRBJ1-4

CDR3 DNA: TGTGCCAGCAGCTCTCCGGGACAGGGACTCTACGAGCAGTACTTC
CDR3 protein: CASSSPGQGLYEQYF
clone size: -
V gene: TRBV7-9
D gene: TRBD1
J gene: TRBJ2-7

CDR3 DNA: TGTGCCAGTAGTAGAGGACGGCACGGAGGCGAGCAGTACTTC
CDR3 protein: CASSRGRHGGEQYF
clone size: -
V gene: TRBV19
D gene: -
J gene: TRBJ2-7

CDR3 DNA: TGTGCCAGCAGCTTAGCCAGTTTGCCCCAGCATTTT
CDR3 protein: CASSLASLPQHF
clone size: few
V gene: TRBV7-8
D gene: -
J gene: TRBJ1-5

CDR3 DNA: TGTGCCAGCAGCTTTACTAGCGGGGGATACAATGAGCAGTTCTTC
CDR3 protein: CASSFTSGGYNEQFF
clone size: once
V gene: TRBV7-8
D gene: TRBD2
J gene: TRBJ2-1

CDR3 DNA: TGTGCCAGCCCCGCCTCCGGGGGATACGGCTACACCTTC
CDR3 protein: CASPASGGYGYTF
clone size: -
V gene: TRBV2
D gene: -
J gene: TRBJ1-2

CDR3 DNA: TGTGCCAGCAGCGTAGACGGACTAGCGGGCAATGAGCAGTTCTTC
CDR3 protein: CASSVDGLAGNEQFF
clone size: -
V gene: TRBV9
D gene: TRBD2
J gene: TRBJ2-1

CDR3 DNA: TGTGCCAGCAGTACAGACAGGGATGGCGGAAACACCATATATTTT
CDR3 protein: CASSTDRDGGNTIYF
clone size: -
V gene: TRBV28
D gene: TRBD1
J gene: TRBJ1-3

CDR3 DNA: TGTGCCAGCAGTACCGGGACACCCCCGGGGGAGACCCAGTACTTC
CDR3 protein: CASSTGTPPGETQYF
clone size: few
V gene: TRBV5-4
D gene: -
J gene: TRBJ2-5

CDR3 DNA: TGCGCCAGCAGCTTGGTGCCGGGGTCCACTGAAGCTTTCTTT
CDR3 protein: CASSLVPGSTEAFF
clone size: -
V gene: TRBV5-1
D gene: -
J gene: TRBJ1-1

CDR3 DNA: TGTGCCAGCAGCGTAGGTCCGGGCAACTCTGGAAACACCATATATTTT
CDR3 protein: CASSVGPGNSGNTIYF
clone size: few
V gene: TRBV9
D gene: -
J gene: TRBJ1-3

CDR3 DNA: TGTGCCACCAGCAGGGGAATTGAAGCTTTCTTT
CDR3 protein: CATSRGIEAFF
clone size: -
V gene: TRBV15
D gene: -
J gene: TRBJ1-1

CDR3 DNA: TGTGCCAGCAGAACTCTAGCGGGAGGCAAGGAGACCCAGTACTTC
CDR3 protein: CASRTLAGGKETQYF
clone size: -
V gene: TRBV2
D gene: TRBD2
J gene: TRBJ2-5

CDR3 DNA: TGCAGCGTTCGCAGGGATCTGGACGAAAAACTGTTTTTT
CDR3 protein: CSVRRDLDEKLFF
clone size: -
V gene: TRBV29-1
D gene: -
J gene: TRBJ1-4

CDR3 DNA: TGTGCCAGCAGCTTAGGCTCCTGGGCTTACAATGAGCAGTTCTTC
CDR3 protein: CASSLGSWAYNEQFF
clone size: few
V gene: TRBV7-2
D gene: -
J gene: TRBJ2-1

CDR3 DNA: TGTGCCAGCAGCGAGACAGGGGATGTTGAAAAACTGTTTTTT
CDR3 protein: CASSETGDVEKLFF
clone size: -
V gene: TRBV7-9
D gene: TRBD1
J gene: TRBJ1-4

CDR3 DNA: TGTGCCAGCAGTACAGACGGCGAGCAGTACTTC
CDR3 protein: CASSTDGEQYF
clone size: -
V gene: TRBV2
D gene: -
J gene: TRBJ2-7